A single T cell receptor (beta chain) is shown here with its context. The target antigen is unknown. This may be a read error, as it is one base from a much larger clone. This entry comes from a study of regulatory T cells in long-lasting Graves disease. Overall study results and limits: Segments TRBV28, TRBJ1-2 and TRBJ2-5 showed preferential usage in persistent disease.

As for time point: newly diagnosed GD, antithyroid drugs for less than 3 months. With RNA extracted from PBMCs as input, the TCR library was made. Germline CDR1 reads SEHNR; CDR2 reads FQNEAQ (reference sequence). CDR3 length: 12 residues. The V gene lost 5 bases and the J gene lost 6 bases, with 10 bases spanning the gap. Arm-PCR with iRepertoire HTBI primers amplified the CDR3 regions for these TCR beta libraries. TCRdb re-called the multiplex PCR reads through MiXCR, storing one row per CDR3 protein. The sample yields some 330,000 distinct CDR3 sequences, about an eighth seen once. These sequences were also reported in another study, on T cells in Graves' hyperthyroidism and ophthalmopathy. That publication notes: The definition of stable Graves' hyperthyroidism was no ophthalmopathy progression within 18 months. The diagnoses drew upon clinical symptoms, serum thyroxine and TRAb, thyroid ultrasound and orbital computed tomography. Prediction of ophthalmopathy progression came a median around 7.1 months pre-onset.

This sample comprised peripheral blood mononuclear cells (PBMCs), obtained at new diagnosis, from a patient treated with antithyroid drugs. The clonotype was recovered from a woman aged 18-30 years with Graves disease. The chain uses TRBV7-9 and TRBJ1-1; the D is unclear. For the CDR3, the DNA is TGTGCCAGCAGCCCTTCGCGTGCTGAAGCTTTCTTT. Translating it yields CASSPSRAEAFF.